This T cell receptor beta chain was observed in a study of blood T cell repertoires in COVID-19. This CDR3 contains 15 residues. Trimming shortened V by 0 bases and J by 2 bases, and 10 bases separated the two germline ends. Germline CDR1 LGHDT, CDR2 YNNKEL (reference sequence). Per the original data handling: Amplifying reference gene primers gave estimates of nucleated cell counts. Sequencing used immunoSEQ multiplex PCR; TCRdb keeps in-frame clones, though not all of them. Clone size and the V and J calls come from that table; the DNA yielded D and trimming. The table shows 70,000 or so clones, with roughly 91% occurring only once.

Input material: peripheral blood. V and J are TRBV3-1 (or the pseudogene TRBV3-2) and TRBJ2-5, with D maybe TRBD1 (5 bases). The receptor was isolated from a human donor in a cohort sampled during active COVID-19. This CDR3 is CASSQDTQGQETQYF. CDR3 coding DNA: TGTGCCAGCAGCCAAGATACCCAGGGTCAAGAGACCCAGTACTTC.